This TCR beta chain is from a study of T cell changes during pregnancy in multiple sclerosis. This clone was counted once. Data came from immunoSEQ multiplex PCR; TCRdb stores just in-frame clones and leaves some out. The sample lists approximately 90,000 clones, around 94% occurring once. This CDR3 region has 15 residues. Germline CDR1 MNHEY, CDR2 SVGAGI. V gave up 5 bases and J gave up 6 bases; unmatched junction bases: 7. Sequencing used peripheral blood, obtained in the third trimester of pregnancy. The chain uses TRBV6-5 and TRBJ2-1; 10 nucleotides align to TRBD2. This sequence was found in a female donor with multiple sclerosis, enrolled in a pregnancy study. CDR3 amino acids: CASSLVAGGTNEQFF. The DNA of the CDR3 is TGTGCCAGCAGTCTCGTAGCGGGAGGAACCAATGAGCAGTTCTTC.